The rows below give T cell receptor beta chains drawn from one sample of a study of technical replicates of blood from several donors. This table comes from immunoSEQ multiplex PCR, and its TCRdb copy is limited to in-frame clones, with some not included. Among approximately 95,000 clones listed, approximately 95% were seen once. The specimen was T cells isolated from PBMCs. These receptors originate from a human donor in good health. CDR3s include the opening cysteine and the closing phenylalanine or tryptophan. Each record gives: V gene, D gene, CDR3 protein. The D gene is left open where the match is weak.

v_gene: TRBV6-6
d_gene: TRBD1
CDR3aa: CASGQGDMNTEAFF

v_gene: TRBV2
d_gene: -
CDR3aa: CASSPLGVNTEAFF

v_gene: TRBV28
d_gene: -
CDR3aa: CASSLGPDSPGNTIYF

v_gene: TRBV5-1
d_gene: -
CDR3aa: CASSHSLETQYF

v_gene: TRBV7-2
d_gene: -
CDR3aa: CASSPERATEAFF

v_gene: TRBV28
d_gene: -
CDR3aa: CAIRTAGNEKLFF

v_gene: TRBV6-5
d_gene: -
CDR3aa: CASSLSAQVNQPQHF

v_gene: TRBV7-8
d_gene: -
CDR3aa: CASSSTNRDGGGYTF

v_gene: TRBV4-1
d_gene: TRBD2
CDR3aa: CASSQGLAGGTGELFF

v_gene: TRBV7-2
d_gene: TRBD2
CDR3aa: CASSLGGGAGGTQYF

v_gene: TRBV9
d_gene: -
CDR3aa: CASSPRLMNTEAFF

v_gene: TRBV11-2
d_gene: TRBD1
CDR3aa: CASSLVSSGTGNGYTF

v_gene: TRBV14
d_gene: TRBD1
CDR3aa: CASSLLQGKQPQHF

v_gene: TRBV10-3
d_gene: -
CDR3aa: CAISAGETQYF

v_gene: TRBV19
d_gene: -
CDR3aa: CASRAPLRGVGGANVLTF

v_gene: TRBV5-6
d_gene: -
CDR3aa: CASSLDRVNNGYTF

v_gene: TRBV19
d_gene: -
CDR3aa: CASSPTGLDTEAFF